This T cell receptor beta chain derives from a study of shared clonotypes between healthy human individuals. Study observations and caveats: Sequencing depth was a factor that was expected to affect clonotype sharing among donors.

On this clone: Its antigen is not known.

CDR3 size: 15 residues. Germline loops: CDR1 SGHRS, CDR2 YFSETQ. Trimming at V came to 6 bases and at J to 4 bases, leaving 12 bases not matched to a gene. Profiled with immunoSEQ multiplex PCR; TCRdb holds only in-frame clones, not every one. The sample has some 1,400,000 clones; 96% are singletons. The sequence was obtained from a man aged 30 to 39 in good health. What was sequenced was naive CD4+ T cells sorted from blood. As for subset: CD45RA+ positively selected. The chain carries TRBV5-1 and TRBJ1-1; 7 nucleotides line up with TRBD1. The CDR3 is CASTRGPQAGTEAFF. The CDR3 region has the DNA TGCGCCAGCACTAGGGGGCCCCAGGCGGGCACTGAAGCTTTCTTT.